The clone carrying this T cell receptor (beta chain) has only a few counts. The antigen is not known. Culture proceeded for approximately 9 days, and CD4+ T cells were then isolated. IL-2 medium was substituted for half the medium on days 3 and 7. Germline V gives CDR1 SGHNT, CDR2 YENEEA. V dropped 5 bases and J dropped 6; count of bases not matched to a gene: 8. The CDR3 sequence is 15 residues long. This entry is derived from a study of vaccination effects on CD4 cells after COVID-19. Study context: Two doses of either BNT162b2 or mRNA-1273 were given to each participant. With around 9.4 ug/ml peptides and about 10 IU/ml IL-2, approximately 2.2 million PBMC per well were cultured.

Data came from immunoSEQ multiplex PCR; TCRdb stores just in-frame clones and leaves some out. The table shows under 50,000 clones, with approximately 61% occurring only once. The study's findings and limits: Few convalescent patients were studied, and early post-infection samples were lacking.

The sample in question was CD4+ T cells from PBMCs cultured without peptide, obtained before COVID-19 vaccination. This sequence joins TRBV11-3 and TRBJ2-1; TRBD1 aligns across 9 bases. This TCR was recovered from a human donor who received a COVID-19 vaccine. CDR3 loop: CASSPGTGFGNEQFF. The CDR3 nucleotides read TGTGCCAGCAGCCCAGGGACAGGGTTCGGCAATGAGCAGTTCTTC.